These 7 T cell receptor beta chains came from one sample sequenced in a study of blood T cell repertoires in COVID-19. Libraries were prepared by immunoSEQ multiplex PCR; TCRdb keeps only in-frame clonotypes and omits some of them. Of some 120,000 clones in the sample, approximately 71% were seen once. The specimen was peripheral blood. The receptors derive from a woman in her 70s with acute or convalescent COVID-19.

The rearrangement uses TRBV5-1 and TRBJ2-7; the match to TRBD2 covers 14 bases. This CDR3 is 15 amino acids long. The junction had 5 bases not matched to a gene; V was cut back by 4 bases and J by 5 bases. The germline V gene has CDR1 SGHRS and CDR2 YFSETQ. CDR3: CASSPGTSGGHEQYF. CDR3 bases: TGCGCCAGCAGCCCGGGGACTAGCGGGGGCCACGAGCAGTACTTC.

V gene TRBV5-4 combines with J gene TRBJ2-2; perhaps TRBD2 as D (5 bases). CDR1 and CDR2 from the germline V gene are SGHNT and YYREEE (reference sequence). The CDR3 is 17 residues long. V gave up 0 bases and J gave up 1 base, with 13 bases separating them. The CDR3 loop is CASSLGAKGGNTGELFF. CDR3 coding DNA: TGTGCCAGCAGCTTGGGGGCCAAAGGAGGGAACACCGGGGAGCTGTTTTTT.

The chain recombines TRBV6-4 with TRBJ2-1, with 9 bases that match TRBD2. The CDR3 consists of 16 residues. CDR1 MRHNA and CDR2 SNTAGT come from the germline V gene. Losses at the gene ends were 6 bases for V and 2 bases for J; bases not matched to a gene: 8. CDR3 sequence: CASSASVAGAYNEQFF. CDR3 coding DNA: TGTGCCAGCAGCGCATCCGTAGCGGGAGCCTACAATGAGCAGTTCTTC.

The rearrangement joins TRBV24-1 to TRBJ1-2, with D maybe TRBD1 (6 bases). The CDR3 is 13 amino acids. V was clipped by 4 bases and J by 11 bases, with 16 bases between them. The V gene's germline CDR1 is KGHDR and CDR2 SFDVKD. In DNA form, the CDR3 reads TGTGCCACCAGTGACCCCGAGACAGGTTTTTACACCTTC. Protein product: CATSDPETGFYTF.

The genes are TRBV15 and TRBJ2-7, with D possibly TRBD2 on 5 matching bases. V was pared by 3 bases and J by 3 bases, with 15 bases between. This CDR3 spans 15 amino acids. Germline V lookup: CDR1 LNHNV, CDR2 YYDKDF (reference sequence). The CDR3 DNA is TGTGCCACCAGCAGCAGAGGACGGGGAGACTACGAGCAGTACTTC. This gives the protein CATSSRGRGDYEQYF.

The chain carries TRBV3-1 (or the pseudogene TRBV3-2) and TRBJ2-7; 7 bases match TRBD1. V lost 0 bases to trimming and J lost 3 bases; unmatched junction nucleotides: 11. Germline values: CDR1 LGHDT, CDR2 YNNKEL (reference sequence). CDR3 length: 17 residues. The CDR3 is CASSQDNDRALFYEQYF. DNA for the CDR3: TGTGCCAGCAGCCAAGATAACGACAGGGCTCTTTTCTACGAGCAGTACTTC.

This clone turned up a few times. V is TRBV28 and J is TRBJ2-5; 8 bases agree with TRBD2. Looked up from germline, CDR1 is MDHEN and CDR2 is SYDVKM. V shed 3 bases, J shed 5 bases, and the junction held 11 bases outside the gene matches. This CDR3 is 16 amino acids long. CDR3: CASSFALASGLETQYF. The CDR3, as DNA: TGTGCCAGCAGTTTTGCCCTAGCTAGCGGGCTGGAGACCCAGTACTTC.